This entry concerns a single T cell receptor (beta chain). Its antigen is not identified. The CDR3 sequence is 16 residues long. From germline, CDR1 is SGHRS and CDR2 YFSETQ. This entry is derived from a study of monozygotic twins with inflammatory bowel disease. Study-level points and caveats: Different T cell subtypes could not be distinguished. Differences in immunosuppressive treatment may have been a source of added variability in patient repertoires.

Using the 5' RACE reads, TCRdb records one entry per CDR3 protein without DNA. Its listing shows about 380,000 distinct CDR3 sequences. V and J are TRBV5-1 and TRBJ1-4; TCRdb indicates TRBD1, and absent DNA this call remains unverified. Sequencing was done on a sample of blood. This sequence was found in a human donor with ulcerative colitis or Crohn's disease, or a healthy co-twin of an affected twin (not recorded which). CDR3 amino acids: CASSSEPGRANEKLFF.